Listed below are T cell receptor beta chains from one sample, sequenced in a study of cytomegalovirus exposure and HLA in healthy donors. Clones were sequenced by immunoSEQ multiplex PCR, and TCRdb holds only the in-frame ones, with some missing. Among 130,000 or so clones, 60% to 80% were seen once, and the ten largest hold more than 2.5%. The specimen sequenced was PBMCs. The source of these receptors is a man in his forties or fifties in good health and CMV-seronegative. Both conserved end residues are part of each CDR3. A D gene is named only where the DNA matches it firmly. Expanded clones are given a class, and other clones once, few, many or no size at all.

>few|TRBV29-1|TRBJ1-1|.
TGCAGCGTATTAGGGGGGGACACTGAAGCTTTCTTT
CSVLGGDTEAFF
>.|TRBV28|TRBJ2-3|.
TGTGCCAGCAGTTTCCCGGGGAGAGGGGATACGCAGTATTTT
CASSFPGRGDTQYF
>.|TRBV7-2|TRBJ1-6|.
TGTGCCAGCAAGCCATCGTCCACCCAGGGCGAATATTATTCACCCCTCCACTTT
CASKPSSTQGEYYSPLHF
>.|TRBV4-1|TRBJ1-1|.
TGCGCCAGCAGCCCGACCCAGCGAACTGAAGCTTTCTTT
CASSPTQRTEAFF
>.|TRBV2|TRBJ2-5|.
TGTGCCAGCCGTTACCAAGAGACCCAGTACTTC
CASRYQETQYF
>.|TRBV9|TRBJ2-1|TRBD1
TGTGCCAGCAGCCCAACCGGACAGGGGTACTCATCGGGTTACAATGAGCAGTTCTTC
CASSPTGQGYSSGYNEQFF
>.|TRBV13|TRBJ2-7|TRBD1
TGTGCCAGCAGCTCCGGGGACAGGGGGCTCCACGAGCAGTACTTC
CASSSGDRGLHEQYF
>few|TRBV5-5|TRBJ2-7|.
TGTGCCAGCAGCTTGGCCGGGAGCTCCTACGAGCAGTACTTC
CASSLAGSSYEQYF
>.|TRBV4-2|TRBJ1-2|TRBD1
TGTGCCAGCAGCCAAGGGGACAGGGGGCGCGGAGGCTACACCTTC
CASSQGDRGRGGYTF
>.|TRBV7-2|TRBJ1-1|.
TGTGCCAGCAGCTTAGTTCCAGGGGAAGGGGTGAACACTGAAGCTTTCTTT
CASSLVPGEGVNTEAFF
>.|TRBV7-2|TRBJ2-1|.
TGTGCCAGCAGCTACTGGACAACTTCCTACAATGAGCAGTTCTTC
CASSYWTTSYNEQFF
>.|TRBV5-6|TRBJ1-2|.
TGTGCCAGCAACCCCCCCCTGGGCAGGCTTCAAGAGGGCTACACCTTC
CASNPPLGRLQEGYTF
>.|TRBV4-3|TRBJ1-5|.
TGCGCCAGCAGCCAAGAATTTGGCACCAATCAGCCCCAGCATTTT
CASSQEFGTNQPQHF
>.|TRBV27|TRBJ1-1|.
TGTGCCAGCAGTCCGCCAGGGCTTGAAGCTTTCTTT
CASSPPGLEAFF
>.|TRBV9|TRBJ2-3|.
TGTGCCAGCAGCGTATCAGCGGCTAATACGCAGTATTTT
CASSVSAANTQYF
>.|TRBV25-1|TRBJ2-7|.
TGTGCCAGCAGTGAAGGTTTCGGCACAGGGGAGGACGAGCAGTACTTC
CASSEGFGTGEDEQYF
>.|TRBV13|TRBJ2-7|.
TGTGCCAGCAGCATGACAAGCTCCTACGAGCAGTACTTC
CASSMTSSYEQYF
>once|TRBV7-2|TRBJ1-5|.
TGTGCCAGCAGCCCCACGGCCCAGACGGGGCCCCAGCATTTT
CASSPTAQTGPQHF
>many|TRBV2|TRBJ1-6|.
TGTGCCAGCAGTGATAGTCCTCTCGGACCCCTCCACTTT
CASSDSPLGPLHF
>.|TRBV7-9|TRBJ2-1|TRBD1
TGTGCCAGCAGCAAGAGACAGGGGCTATACAATGAGCAGTTCTTC
CASSKRQGLYNEQFF
>.|TRBV11-2|TRBJ2-7|.
TGTGCCAGCAGCTTAGGGCAGGGGGGCTCCTACGAGCAGTACTTC
CASSLGQGGSYEQYF
>.|TRBV7-2|TRBJ2-1|.
TGTGCCAGCAGCTTAGTTGGGGCGTTCGGCAATGAGCAGTTCTTC
CASSLVGAFGNEQFF
>.|TRBV10-3|TRBJ1-4|TRBD1
TGTGCCATCAGGAGAGGGCTAGACAGGGATGAAAAACTGTTTTTT
CAIRRGLDRDEKLFF
>.|TRBV7-2|TRBJ1-1|TRBD1
TGTGCCAGCAGCCCAGGACGGACAGGGAGTGAAGCTTTCTTT
CASSPGRTGSEAFF